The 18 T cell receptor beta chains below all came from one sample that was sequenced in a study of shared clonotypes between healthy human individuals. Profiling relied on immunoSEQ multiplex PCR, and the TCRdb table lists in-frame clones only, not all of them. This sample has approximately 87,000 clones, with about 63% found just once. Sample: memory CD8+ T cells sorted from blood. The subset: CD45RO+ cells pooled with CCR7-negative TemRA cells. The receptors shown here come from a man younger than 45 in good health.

CDR3 sequence (DNA): TGCGCCAGCAGCCAAATTAGGACTGCCAGAGAGCAGTTCTTC. Residues: CASSQIRTAREQFF. The genes are TRBV4-1 and TRBJ2-1; tentative D call: TRBD2 (5 bases). The V end lost 2 bases, the J end lost 10 bases, and 15 bases lay between the germline ends. CDR1 MGHRA and CDR2 YSYEKL come from the germline V gene. The CDR3 runs to 14 residues.

The chain's CDR3 is CASLRGDADTQYF. The CDR3 nucleotides read TGTGCCAGCCTTAGGGGGGACGCAGATACGCAGTATTTT. The chain has TRBV5-5 and TRBJ2-3; D is tentatively TRBD1 or TRBD2 (6 bases each). V was clipped by 7 bases and J by 4 bases, with 13 bases between them. Germline loops: CDR1 SGHKS, CDR2 YYEKEE (reference sequence). The CDR3 spans 13 residues. The full variable domain, in which reference TRBV5-5 and TRBJ2-3 provide the parts outside the CDR3, is DAGVTQSPTHLIKTRGQQVTLRCSPISGHKSVSWYQQVLGQGPQFIFQYYEKEERGRGNFPDRFSARQFPNYSSELNVNALLLGDSALYLCASLRGDADTQYFGPGTRLTVL.

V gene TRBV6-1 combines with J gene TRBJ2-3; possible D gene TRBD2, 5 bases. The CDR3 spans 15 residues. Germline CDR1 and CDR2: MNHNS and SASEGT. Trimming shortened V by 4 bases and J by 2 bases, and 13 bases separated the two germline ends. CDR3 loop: CASSGSERITDTQYF. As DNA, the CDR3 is TGTGCCAGCAGTGGTTCCGAGCGGATCACAGATACGCAGTATTTT.

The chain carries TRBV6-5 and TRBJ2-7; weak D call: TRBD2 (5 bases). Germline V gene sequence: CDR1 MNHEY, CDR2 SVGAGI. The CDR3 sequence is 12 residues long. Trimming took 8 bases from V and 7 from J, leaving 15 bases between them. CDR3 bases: TGTGCCAGCGGCGGTCTAACGGGAGAGCAGTACTTC. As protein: CASGGLTGEQYF.

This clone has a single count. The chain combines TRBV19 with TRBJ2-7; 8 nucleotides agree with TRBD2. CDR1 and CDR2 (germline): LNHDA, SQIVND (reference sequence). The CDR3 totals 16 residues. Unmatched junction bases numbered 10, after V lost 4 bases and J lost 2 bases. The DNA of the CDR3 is TGTGCCAGTAGTAGATTACAAGCGGGGGAAGCCTACGAGCAGTACTTC. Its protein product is CASSRLQAGEAYEQYF. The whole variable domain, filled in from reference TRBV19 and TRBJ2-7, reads DGGITQSPKYLFRKEGQNVTLSCEQNLNHDAMYWYRQDPGQGLRLIYYSQIVNDFQKGDIAEGYSVSREKKESFPLTVTSAQKNPTAFYLCASSRLQAGEAYEQYFGPGTRLTVT.

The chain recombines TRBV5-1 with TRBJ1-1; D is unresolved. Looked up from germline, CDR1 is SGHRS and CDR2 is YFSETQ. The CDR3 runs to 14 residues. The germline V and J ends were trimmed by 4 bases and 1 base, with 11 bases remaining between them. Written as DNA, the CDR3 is TGCGCCAGCAGCGAACAAGGAGGGAACACTGAAGCTTTCTTT. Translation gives CASSEQGGNTEAFF.

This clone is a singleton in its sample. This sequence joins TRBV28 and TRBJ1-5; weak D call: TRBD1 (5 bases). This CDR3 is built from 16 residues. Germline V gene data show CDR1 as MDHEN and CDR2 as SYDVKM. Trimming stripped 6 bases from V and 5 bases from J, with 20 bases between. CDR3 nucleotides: TGTGCCAGCAGGGCTTGGGGGGGTGGAGGGTATCAGCCCCAGCATTTT. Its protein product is CASRAWGGGGYQPQHF.

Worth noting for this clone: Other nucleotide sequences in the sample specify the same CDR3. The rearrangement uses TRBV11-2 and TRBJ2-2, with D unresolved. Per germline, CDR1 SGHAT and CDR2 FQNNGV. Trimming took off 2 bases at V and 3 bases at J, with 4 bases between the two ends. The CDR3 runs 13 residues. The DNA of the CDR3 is TGTGCCAGCAGCTTAACTGACACCGGGGAGCTGTTTTTT. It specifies CASSLTDTGELFF.

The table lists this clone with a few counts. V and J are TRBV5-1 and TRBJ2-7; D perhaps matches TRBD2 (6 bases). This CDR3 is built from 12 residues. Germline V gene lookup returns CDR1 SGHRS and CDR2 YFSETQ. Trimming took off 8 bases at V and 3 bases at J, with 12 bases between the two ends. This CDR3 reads CASRLDIYEQYF. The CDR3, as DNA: TGCGCCAGTCGACTAGATATCTACGAGCAGTACTTC.

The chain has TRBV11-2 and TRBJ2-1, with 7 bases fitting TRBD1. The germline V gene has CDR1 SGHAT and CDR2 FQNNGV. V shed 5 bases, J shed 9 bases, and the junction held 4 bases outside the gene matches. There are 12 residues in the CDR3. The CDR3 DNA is TGTGCCAGCAGCCCCCGGGACAGTGAGCAGTTCTTC. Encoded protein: CASSPRDSEQFF.

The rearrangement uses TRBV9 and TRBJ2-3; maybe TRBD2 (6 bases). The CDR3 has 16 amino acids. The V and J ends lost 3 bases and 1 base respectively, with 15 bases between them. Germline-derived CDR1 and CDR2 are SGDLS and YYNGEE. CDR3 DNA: TGTGCCAGCAGCGGGGTTTGGGGCGGGGGCACAGATACGCAGTATTTT. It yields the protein CASSGVWGGGTDTQYF.

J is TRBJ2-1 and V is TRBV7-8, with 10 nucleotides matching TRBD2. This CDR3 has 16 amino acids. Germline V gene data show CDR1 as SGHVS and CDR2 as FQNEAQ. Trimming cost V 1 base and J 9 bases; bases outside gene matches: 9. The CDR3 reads CASSLVNLAGVSEQFF. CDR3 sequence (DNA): TGTGCCAGCAGCTTAGTAAACCTAGCGGGAGTGAGTGAGCAGTTCTTC.

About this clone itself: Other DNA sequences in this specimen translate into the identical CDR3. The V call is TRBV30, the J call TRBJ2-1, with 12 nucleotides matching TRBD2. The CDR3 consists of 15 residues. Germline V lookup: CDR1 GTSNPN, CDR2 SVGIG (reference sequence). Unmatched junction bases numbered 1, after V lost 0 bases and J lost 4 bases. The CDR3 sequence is CAWSVLAGGYNEQFF. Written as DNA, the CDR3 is TGTGCCTGGAGTGTACTAGCGGGAGGATACAATGAGCAGTTCTTC. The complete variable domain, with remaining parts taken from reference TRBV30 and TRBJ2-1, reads SQTIHQWPATLVQPVGSPLSLECTVEGTSNPNLYWYRQAAGRGLQLLFYSVGIGQISSEVPQNLSASRPQDRQFILSSKKLLLSDSGFYLCAWSVLAGGYNEQFFGPGTRLTVL.

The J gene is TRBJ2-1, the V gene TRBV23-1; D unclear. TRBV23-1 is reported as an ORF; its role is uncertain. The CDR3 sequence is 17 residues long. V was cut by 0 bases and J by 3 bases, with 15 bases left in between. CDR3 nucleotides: TGCGCCAGCAGTCAATCAATTCTTGTCGGGCGCTACAATGAGCAGTTCTTC. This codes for CASSQSILVGRYNEQFF.

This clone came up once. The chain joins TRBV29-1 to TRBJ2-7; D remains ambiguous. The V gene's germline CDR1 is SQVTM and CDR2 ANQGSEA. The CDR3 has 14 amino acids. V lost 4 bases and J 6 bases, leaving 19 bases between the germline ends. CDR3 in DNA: TGCAGCGTTGTACTCAGCCTCCAAGTTGGCGAGCAGTACTTC. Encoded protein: CSVVLSLQVGEQYF.

The CDR3, as DNA: TGTGCCAGCAGTTTCGGGCAGAGCTCCTACGAGCAGTACTTC. Protein: CASSFGQSSYEQYF. V gene TRBV28 combines with J gene TRBJ2-7, with D uncertain. The CDR3 is 14 residues long. V gave up 3 bases and J gave up 0 bases, with 9 bases separating them. The germline CDR1 and CDR2 sequences are MDHEN and SYDVKM. Full variable domain (missing parts from reference TRBV28 and TRBJ2-7): DVKVTQSSRYLVKRTGEKVFLECVQDMDHENMFWYRQDPGLGLRLIYFSYDVKMKEKGDIPEGYSVSREKKERFSLILESASTNQTSMYLCASSFGQSSYEQYFGPGTRLTVT.

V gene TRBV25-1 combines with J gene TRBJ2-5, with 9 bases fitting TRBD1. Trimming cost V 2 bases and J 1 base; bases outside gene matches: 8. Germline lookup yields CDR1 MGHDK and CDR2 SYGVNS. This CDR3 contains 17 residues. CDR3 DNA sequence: TGTGCCAGCAGTGAACAGGACAGGGGAGGTATCCAAGAGACCCAGTACTTC. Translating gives CASSEQDRGGIQETQYF.

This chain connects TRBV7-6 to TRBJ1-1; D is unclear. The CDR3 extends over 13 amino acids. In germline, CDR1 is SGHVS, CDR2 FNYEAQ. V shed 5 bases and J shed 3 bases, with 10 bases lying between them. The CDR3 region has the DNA TGTGCCAGCAGCCTAGGACCCTACACTGAAGCTTTCTTT. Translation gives CASSLGPYTEAFF. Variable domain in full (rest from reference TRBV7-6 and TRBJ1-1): GAGVSQSPRYKVTKRGQDVALRCDPISGHVSLYWYRQALGQGPEFLTYFNYEAQQDKSGLPNDRFSAERPEGSISTLTIQRTEQRDSAMYRCASSLGPYTEAFFGQGTRLTVV.